This T cell receptor beta chain was sequenced during a study of T-cell reconstitution after alpha-beta-depleted transplantation in children. The CDR3 spans 14 residues. V dropped 3 bases and J dropped 6 bases, with 14 bases sitting between them. A note on this clonotype: Its specificity is unknown.

Preparation of the TCRbeta library used unique molecular identifiers. In TCRdb, the PCR reads were re-called with MiXCR into one record per CDR3 protein. The sample gives around 500,000 distinct CDR3 sequences, 23% of which show up once; 13% to 15% is in the top ten. General study results and limits: Surviving thymic progenitors and recipient T cells were the source of high TCRbeta diversity at day 60 in some patients. The authors attributed T-cell counts and diversity one year after transplant mostly to newly produced T cells. Expanded graft clones, several hundred of them, were reportedly the source of alpha-beta T cells about two months after transplant.

V and J are TRBV12-3 or TRBV12-4 and TRBJ2-5; the D is unclear. This sequence originates from a boy under two years old who had a stem cell transplant for acute myeloid leukemia, so the T cells may come from the graft donor. The sequencing here drew on PBMCs, mostly from graft donor cells, taken 360 days after TCRalphabeta/CD19-depleted stem cell transplant. The CDR3 spells CASSFVEGQKTQYF. The CDR3, as DNA: TGTGCCAGCAGTTTTGTTGAAGGCCAGAAGACCCAGTACTTC.